The 29 T cell receptor beta chains listed next were all sequenced from one sample in a study of blood T cell repertoires in COVID-19. Sequenced by immunoSEQ multiplex PCR; TCRdb stores in-frame clones only, minus some. Among over 200,000 clones listed, 88% were seen once. Sequenced sample: peripheral blood. These receptors were obtained from a woman aged 55-70 years with acute or convalescent COVID-19.

The V call is TRBV7-8, the J call TRBJ1-2; TRBD1 aligns across 9 bases. This CDR3 has 17 residues. The ends lost 6 bases at V and 1 base at J; junction bases unmatched: 12. Germline V lookup: CDR1 SGHVS, CDR2 FQNEAQ. CDR3 amino acids: CASRFSRDRVGNYGYTF. As DNA, the CDR3 is TGTGCCAGCAGGTTCTCTCGGGACAGGGTTGGTAACTATGGCTACACCTTC.

This clone has just a few counts. This chain uses TRBV18 with TRBJ2-2; unclear D gene. The CDR3 extends over 12 amino acids. The germline V gene has CDR1 KGHSH and CDR2 LQKENI. Trimming removed 3 bases from V and 4 bases from J, with 3 bases in between. For the CDR3, the DNA is TGTGCCAGCTCACCGAGCACCGGGGAGCTGTTTTTT. Amino acid sequence: CASSPSTGELFF.

This chain joins TRBV9 and TRBJ2-1; 8 positions agree with TRBD1. Germline CDR1 SGDLS, CDR2 YYNGEE. CDR3 length: 15 amino acids. The ends lost 4 bases at V and 4 bases at J; junction bases unmatched: 7. In nucleotides, the CDR3 is TGTGCCAGCAGCCGGACAGGGCAGGTTTACAATGAGCAGTTCTTC. It encodes CASSRTGQVYNEQFF.

The chain couples TRBV6-2 or TRBV6-3 to TRBJ2-2, with TRBD2 matching over 8 bases. V lost 6 bases to trimming and J lost 8 bases; unmatched junction nucleotides: 8. Germline CDR1 and CDR2: MNHEY and SVGEGT. The CDR3 has 14 residues. The CDR3 reads CASSPSGGRGELFF. In nucleotides, the CDR3 is TGTGCCAGCAGCCCCAGCGGGGGAAGGGGGGAGCTGTTTTTT.

This chain links TRBV6-5 with TRBJ1-6; a weak D match, TRBD1 (6 bases). Germline lookup yields CDR1 MNHEY and CDR2 SVGAGI. The germline V and J ends were trimmed by 11 bases and 8 bases, with 13 bases remaining between them. The CDR3 is 12 amino acids. Written as DNA, the CDR3 is TGTGCCGCGGGGGGGGGCTATTCACCCCTCCACTTT. Protein: CAAGGGYSPLHF.

The rearrangement joins TRBV6-1 to TRBJ2-7; 12 bases line up with TRBD1. J was trimmed by 4 bases and V by 3 bases; bases with no gene match: 7. CDR1 is MNHNS, CDR2 SASEGT, per germline. CDR3 length: 16 residues. The DNA for the CDR3 is TGTGCCAGCAGTGATAGGGGGGGACAGGGGGCGTACGAGCAGTACTTC. This gives the protein CASSDRGGQGAYEQYF.

This clone occurred once. The chain has TRBV4-1 and TRBJ2-5; TRBD2 matches at 11 bases. The CDR3 is 17 amino acids. Trimming cost V 4 bases and J 5 bases; bases outside gene matches: 12. CDR1 and CDR2 (germline): MGHRA, YSYEKL. The CDR3 reads CASSLLGIAGGVETQYF. CDR3 nucleotides: TGCGCCAGCAGCCTCCTGGGCATAGCGGGAGGGGTGGAGACCCAGTACTTC.

The V gene is TRBV3-1 (or the pseudogene TRBV3-2), the J gene TRBJ1-4; D unresolved. The length of the CDR3 is 14 residues. V shed 2 bases and J shed 8 bases, with 12 bases lying between them. CDR1 is LGHDT, CDR2 YNNKEL, per germline (reference sequence). The CDR3 here is CASSQRGGGEKLFF. The CDR3 bases are TGTGCCAGCAGCCAACGGGGTGGAGGGGAAAAACTGTTTTTT.

The chain joins TRBV14 to TRBJ2-1; TRBD2 matches at 15 bases. Germline assignment: CDR1 SGHDN and CDR2 FVKESK. V lost 4 bases, J lost 1 base, and 14 bases stayed unmatched. The CDR3 sequence is 21 residues long. The CDR3 is CASSPIAGLAGGMGSYNEQFF. CDR3 sequence (DNA): TGTGCCAGCAGCCCCATTGCCGGACTAGCGGGGGGGATGGGGTCCTACAATGAGCAGTTCTTC.

The rearrangement uses TRBV6-5 and TRBJ2-3; D unresolved. V was clipped by 0 bases and J by 2 bases, with 9 bases between them. Germline CDR1 reads MNHEY; CDR2 reads SVGAGI. This CDR3 region has 15 residues. CDR3 bases: TGTGCCAGCAGTTACTCGACTGATATCACAGATACGCAGTATTTT. It codes for CASSYSTDITDTQYF.

The CDR3 nucleotides are TGCGCCAGCAGCCGACAGGGGACTTCCTACGAGCAGTACTTC. It is translated as CASSRQGTSYEQYF. The V call is TRBV10-1, the J call TRBJ2-7; 8 nucleotides line up with TRBD1. The CDR3 totals 14 residues. Germline V gives CDR1 WNHNN, CDR2 SYGVQD (reference sequence). V was clipped by 6 bases and J by 1 base; unmatched bases: 5.

The V and J genes are TRBV10-2 and TRBJ1-3, with D maybe TRBD1 (6 bases). The CDR3 sequence is 14 residues long. CDR1 and CDR2 (germline): WSHSY, SAAADI. Between the trimmed V and J ends, which lost 8 bases and 0 bases, there was a span of 11 bases. CDR3 region: CASEQDSSGNTIYF. The CDR3 region has the DNA TGCGCCAGCGAGCAGGACAGCTCTGGAAACACCATATATTTT.

In regard to this clone: Other DNA sequences from this sample encode an identical CDR3 as well. V usage is TRBV7-2 and J usage is TRBJ1-5, with TRBD1 as a possible D gene (5 bases). The CDR3 is 14 residues long. The ends were cut back, 1 base at V and 2 bases at J, with 6 bases in the middle. Per the germline V gene, CDR1 is SGHTA and CDR2 is FQGNSA. CDR3 nucleotide sequence: TGTGCCAGCAGCTTAGAAGGGGGCAATCAGCCCCAGCATTTT. Its protein product is CASSLEGGNQPQHF.

The rearrangement uses TRBV19 and TRBJ2-1; 11 bases align to TRBD2. The ends lost 6 bases at V and 8 bases at J; junction bases unmatched: 9. CDR3 length: 15 amino acids. Looked up from germline, CDR1 is LNHDA and CDR2 is SQIVND (reference sequence). CDR3 loop: CASRHSGRATDEQFF. CDR3 coding DNA: TGTGCCAGTAGGCATAGCGGGAGGGCAACAGATGAGCAGTTCTTC.

CDR3: CASSSLVGGFRDTQYF. The CDR3 DNA reads TGTGCCAGCAGCTCCTTGGTAGGGGGATTTAGGGATACGCAGTATTTT. This rearrangement joins TRBV7-8 to TRBJ2-3; tentatively, D is TRBD1 (6 bases). Germline values: CDR1 SGHVS, CDR2 FQNEAQ. The CDR3 consists of 16 residues. Trimming removed 4 bases from V and 6 bases from J, with 20 bases in between.

This clone was found a few times. The chain recombines TRBV19 with TRBJ1-5; 8 nucleotides align to TRBD1. Trimming removed 5 bases from V and 11 bases from J; junction bases left unmatched: 8. Germline CDR1 is LNHDA and CDR2 is SQIVND (reference sequence). The CDR3 totals 13 residues. CDR3 loop: CASSPTGGGSQHF. The CDR3 DNA reads as TGTGCCAGTAGTCCCACAGGGGGAGGGTCCCAGCATTTT.

This clone came up once. The chain links TRBV27 to TRBJ1-1; TRBD1 agrees at 7 bases. The CDR3 length is 16 residues. Germline V gene lookup returns CDR1 MNHEY and CDR2 SMNVEV (reference sequence). Trimming took 5 bases from V and 4 from J; bases not matched to a gene: 13. The CDR3 nucleotides are TGTGCCAGCAGTCCCACAGGGGCGAGATTGGGCACTGAAGCTTTCTTT. Translated: CASSPTGARLGTEAFF.

The V gene is TRBV30, the J gene TRBJ1-3; D uncertain. Deletions cut 4 bases from V and 6 bases from J, with 7 bases between. Germline CDR1 is GTSNPN and CDR2 is SVGIG (reference sequence). This CDR3 comprises 11 residues. The CDR3 region is CAWIQINTIYF. The CDR3 DNA is TGTGCCTGGATACAAATAAACACCATATATTTT.

The rearrangement joins TRBV3-1 (or the pseudogene TRBV3-2) to TRBJ1-2; no firm D call. The germline V and J ends were trimmed by 3 bases and 0 bases, with 14 bases remaining between them. The germline V gene has CDR1 LGHDT and CDR2 YNNKEL (reference sequence). The CDR3 length is 16 residues. The CDR3 here is CASSQGRPPSNYGYTF. CDR3 in DNA: TGTGCCAGCAGCCAGGGCAGGCCTCCGTCTAACTATGGCTACACCTTC.

The genes are TRBV3-1 (or the pseudogene TRBV3-2) and TRBJ2-6, with D maybe TRBD2 (5 bases). Trimming pared 4 bases from V and 9 bases from J, leaving 19 bases between. Germline V gene lookup returns CDR1 LGHDT and CDR2 YNNKEL (reference sequence). The CDR3 is 16 residues long. CDR3 region: CASSRTRVAGGNVLTF. In DNA, the CDR3 is TGTGCCAGCAGCCGCACGAGGGTTGCAGGCGGCAACGTCCTGACTTTC.

This chain uses TRBV5-8 with TRBJ1-1, with 8 bases that match TRBD1. V trimming: 3 bases; J trimming: 0 bases; junction bases outside the gene matches: 4. Germline V CDR1 and CDR2: SGHTS, YDEGEE. This CDR3 contains 15 residues. This chain's CDR3 is CASSWRQGLNTEAFF. CDR3 nucleotides: TGTGCCAGCAGCTGGAGACAGGGGCTGAACACTGAAGCTTTCTTT.

CDR3: CATSRDRSSYNEQFF. The CDR3, as DNA: TGTGCCACCAGCAGAGATCGGAGCTCCTACAATGAGCAGTTCTTC. The chain uses TRBV15 and TRBJ2-1; D unresolved. The germline V and J ends were trimmed by 0 bases and 0 bases, with 6 bases remaining between them. CDR1 LNHNV and CDR2 YYDKDF come from the germline V gene (reference sequence). The CDR3 contains 15 residues.

The chain links TRBV28 to TRBJ1-2; D is ambiguous. The germline CDR1 and CDR2 sequences are MDHEN and SYDVKM. The V gene lost 6 bases and the J gene lost 4 bases, with 15 bases spanning the gap. The CDR3 is 14 residues long. In nucleotides, the CDR3 is TGTGCCAGCAGCCTGACACGGAGGTCCTATGGCTACACCTTC. Amino acids: CASSLTRRSYGYTF.

V gene TRBV19 combines with J gene TRBJ1-1; 7 nucleotides line up with TRBD1. The germline V gene encodes CDR1 LNHDA and CDR2 SQIVND (reference sequence). The CDR3 has 15 amino acids. V lost 6 bases, J lost 1 base, and 8 bases stayed unmatched. The CDR3 DNA reads as TGTGCCAGTAGACTCTTCCGGACAGGGAACACTGAAGCTTTCTTT. Its protein is CASRLFRTGNTEAFF.

This clone was found a few times. The rearrangement uses TRBV4-1 and TRBJ2-7; 7 bases agree with TRBD1. Germline V lookup: CDR1 MGHRA, CDR2 YSYEKL. V trimming: 4 bases; J trimming: 0 bases; junction bases outside the gene matches: 3. CDR3 size: 14 residues. CDR3 coding DNA: TGCGCCAGCAGCCGAGGACAGGCCTCCTACGAGCAGTACTTC. As protein: CASSRGQASYEQYF.

The rearrangement joins TRBV21-1 to TRBJ2-7; TRBD2, as called in the table, went unchecked against the DNA. TRBV21-1 is tagged as a pseudogene. The CDR3 covers 16 residues. CDR3 in amino acids: CASSVKGGPPPGEQYF. In nucleotides, the CDR3 is TGTGCCAGCAGCGTAAAAGGAGGGCCCCCGCCGGGGGAGCAGTACTTC.

J is TRBJ1-6 and V is TRBV28, with 7 bases matching TRBD1. The germline CDR1 and CDR2 sequences are MDHEN and SYDVKM. The CDR3 runs 15 residues. The ends lost 6 bases at V and 5 bases at J; junction bases unmatched: 7. Here the CDR3 reads CASRPAGTDNSPLHF. In DNA form, the CDR3 reads TGTGCCAGCAGACCCGCCGGGACAGATAATTCACCCCTCCACTTT.

For this clone: This same CDR3 is encoded by further DNA sequences in the sample. CDR3 protein: CASSPQGGNQPQHF. CDR3 nucleotide sequence: TGTGCCAGCTCACCCCAGGGCGGCAATCAGCCCCAGCATTTT. V and J are TRBV18 and TRBJ1-5, with a weak D call TRBD1 (5 bases). Trimming stripped 3 bases from V and 2 bases from J, with 8 bases between. Germline V gives CDR1 KGHSH, CDR2 LQKENI. This CDR3 is 14 amino acids long.

This clone was counted only a few times. The chain is built from TRBV29-1 and TRBJ2-7; 9 nucleotides match TRBD1. CDR3 length: 12 amino acids. Germline V CDR1 and CDR2: SQVTM, ANQGSEA. V trimming: 5 bases; J trimming: 5 bases; junction bases outside the gene matches: 4. The DNA for the CDR3 is TGCAGCGTTTTACAGGGGGCCCACGAGCAGTACTTC. As protein: CSVLQGAHEQYF.